One sample yielded the 25 T cell receptor beta chains listed below, sequenced in a study of read filtering for tumor transcriptome and immune sequencing (dated by TCRdb to about 2020). The data were produced on an Illumina HiSeq 4000. TCR libraries were built from 400 ng RNA with the Immunoverse kit, using molecular barcoded adaptors covering alpha/delta and beta/gamma chains. TCRdb trimmed the raw reads at Q25, called clones with MiXCR and kept productive beta chains. A single entry per CDR3 protein holds the most common genes and DNA from its merged rows. The sample records roughly 68,000 distinct CDR3 sequences, approximately 15% of which are singletons. In total, the top ten clones hold approximately 47% of the sample. Sequencing used a population of CD138-negative cells sorted from bone marrow. This specimen's cell subset or site label, interpreted: bone marrow mononuclear cells depleted of CD138+ plasma/myeloma cells by negative magnetic selection. Every receptor here comes from a donor at least 40 years old with multiple myeloma.

V and J are TRBV2 and TRBJ2-1; 7 bases are a match to TRBD1. The CDR3 loop spans 14 amino acids. The V segment lost 6 bases and the J segment 0 bases; nucleotides outside the gene matches: 2. Germline V CDR1 and CDR2: SNHLY, FYNNEI. The CDR3 DNA is TGTGCCAGCAGAGACAGGGACTCCTACAATGAGCAGTTCTTC. Encoded protein: CASRDRDSYNEQFF. The full variable domain, completed using reference TRBV2 and TRBJ2-1, is EPEVTQTPSHQVTQMGQEVILRCVPISNHLYFYWYRQILGQKVEFLVSFYNNEISEKSEIFDDQFSVERPDGSNFTLKIRSTKLEDSAMYFCASRDRDSYNEQFFGPGTRLTVL.

This clonotype has ten or more counts. CDR3 bases: TGTGCCAGCAGTTTTACAGGGGAGACTGAAGCTTTCTTT. Translation gives CASSFTGETEAFF. This rearrangement joins TRBV12-3 or TRBV12-4 to TRBJ1-1; TRBD1 matches 7 bases. This CDR3 contains 13 residues. V shed 3 bases and J 5 bases; nucleotides not matched to a gene: 3.

This clonotype was seen repeatedly, ten times or more. This sequence joins TRBV20-1 and TRBJ2-2; 14 nucleotides agree with TRBD2. The length of the CDR3 is 17 residues. J gave up 8 bases and V 2 bases, and 10 bases lay outside the gene matches. In germline, CDR1 is DFQATT, CDR2 SNEGSKA (reference sequence). As DNA, the CDR3 is TGCAGTGCTAGAAAGACCGGGACTAGCGGGAGAGGGGGGGAGCTGTTTTTT. Translated, it gives CSARKTGTSGRGGELFF.

This clonotype was counted ten times or more. The CDR3 DNA follows: TGTGCCAGCAGCTTAGAGACTAGCGGGAGGGCCTACGAGCAGTACTTC. This encodes CASSLETSGRAYEQYF. V gene TRBV7-9 combines with J gene TRBJ2-7; 14 nucleotides line up with TRBD2. The CDR3 spans 16 residues. Trimming at V came to 1 base and at J to 2 bases, leaving 1 base not matched to a gene. The germline V gene encodes CDR1 SEHNR and CDR2 FQNEAQ (reference sequence).

This clonotype appeared many times. The chain has TRBV7-9 and TRBJ1-1; D not certain. The CDR3 sequence is 11 residues long. Deletions cut 4 bases from V and 10 bases from J, with 10 bases between. Germline V lookup: CDR1 SEHNR, CDR2 FQNEAQ (reference sequence). CDR3 sequence: CASSSNSPAFF. The CDR3 nucleotides are TGTGCCAGCAGCTCCAATTCCCCAGCTTTCTTT.

This clonotype has ten or more counts. The V gene is TRBV5-4, the J gene TRBJ2-1, with a tentative D call TRBD1 (6 bases). The germline V gene has CDR1 SGHNT and CDR2 YYREEE (reference sequence). CDR3 length: 15 residues. V was trimmed by 0 bases and J by 3 bases, leaving 10 bases between them. The CDR3 spells CASSLEVGGYNEQFF. CDR3 nucleotide sequence: TGTGCCAGCAGCTTGGAGGTAGGGGGCTACAATGAGCAGTTCTTC.

This clonotype was seen at least ten times. The chain employs TRBV5-5 and TRBJ2-3, with 12 bases matching TRBD2. The CDR3 sequence is 16 residues long. The ends lost 2 bases at V and 3 bases at J; junction bases unmatched: 4. CDR1 and CDR2 from the germline V gene are SGHKS and YYEKEE (reference sequence). The CDR3 loop is CASSFRLAGATDTQYF. DNA of the CDR3: TGTGCCAGCAGCTTCAGACTAGCGGGAGCAACAGATACGCAGTATTTT.

The J gene is TRBJ2-3, the V gene TRBV20-1; the match to TRBD2 covers 7 bases. Germline CDR1 DFQATT, CDR2 SNEGSKA (reference sequence). The CDR3 has 16 amino acids. Unmatched junction bases numbered 10, after V lost 0 bases and J lost 4 bases. The DNA for the CDR3 is TGCAGTGCTAGAGATCGAACTAGCGCCCCTCCAGATACGCAGTATTTT. This encodes CSARDRTSAPPDTQYF.

The chain couples TRBV6-2 or TRBV6-3 to TRBJ1-5; no clear D. The germline V gene encodes CDR1 MNHEY and CDR2 SVGEGT. The CDR3 is 15 residues long. V lost 4 bases and J lost 0, with 10 bases in between. The CDR3 DNA is TGTGCCAGCAGTTGCTCGGCAGCTAGCAATCAGCCCCAGCATTTT. Translated: CASSCSAASNQPQHF.

To note about this clonotype: A much larger clone lies a single base off, so this may be a read error. The V and J genes are TRBV28 and TRBJ2-2; D not resolved. This CDR3 has 13 amino acids. Germline V gene sequence: CDR1 MDHEN, CDR2 SYDVKM. The CDR3 region has the DNA TGTGCCAGCAGTTTACGGCCCACCTGGGAGCTGTTTTTT. Translation: CASSLRPTWELFF.

The table lists this clonotype with a few counts. The CDR3 carries no conserved terminal phenylalanine or tryptophan, so it likely arises from a read error. The chain is built from TRBV7-9 and TRBJ2-1, with D possibly TRBD2 on 6 matching bases. Germline lookup yields CDR1 SEHNR and CDR2 FQNEAQ (reference sequence). V lost 1 base to trimming and J lost 0 bases, with 13 bases between them. The CDR3 is 17 amino acids. CDR3: CASSLGPLAHSYNEQFS. The CDR3 coding sequence is TGTGCCAGCAGCTTAGGCCCACTAGCTCACTCCTACAATGAGCAGTTCTCC.

This clonotype appeared a single time. This may be a read error, as it is one base from a much larger clone. The V gene is TRBV20-1, the J gene TRBJ2-7, with 9 positions matching TRBD2. Germline V CDR1 and CDR2: DFQATT, SNEGSKA (reference sequence). The CDR3 loop spans 15 amino acids. V lost 5 bases, J lost 5 bases, and 13 bases stayed unmatched. The CDR3 is CSAARRGRASHEQYF. The CDR3 DNA is TGCAGTGCTGCAAGGCGCGGGAGGGCGTCCCACGAGCAGTACTTC.

This clonotype has a count of ten or more. The rearrangement joins TRBV20-1 to TRBJ2-7; D is unclear. The germline CDR1 and CDR2 sequences are DFQATT and SNEGSKA (reference sequence). Trimming left V 1 base short and J 2 bases short, with 9 bases between. This CDR3 has 13 residues. In DNA form, the CDR3 reads TGCAGTGCTAGAGGAACACTTGCCTACGAGCAGTACTTC. Protein product: CSARGTLAYEQYF.

A remark on this clonotype: A read error may be the cause here, since a much bigger clone is one base away. The chain recombines TRBV7-9 with TRBJ1-2; TRBD1 is a possible D gene (5 bases). CDR3 length: 15 residues. V was clipped by 5 bases and J by 14 bases, with 27 bases between them. Germline V gene sequence: CDR1 SEHNR, CDR2 FQNEAQ (reference sequence). The CDR3 reads CASSISPSGLGIPTF. The CDR3 DNA follows: TGTGCCAGCAGCATATCCCCTTCGGGACTTGGGATCCCTACCTTC.

This clonotype showed up just a few times. CDR3 in amino acids: CSASLGEGVTDTQYF. The CDR3 DNA reads as TGCAGTGCTAGCTTGGGAGAGGGGGTCACAGATACGCAGTATTTT. V gene TRBV20-1 combines with J gene TRBJ2-3, with D perhaps matching TRBD1 (6 bases). Germline CDR1 reads DFQATT; CDR2 reads SNEGSKA (reference sequence). The CDR3 contains 15 residues. V dropped 3 bases and J dropped 2 bases, with 15 bases sitting between them.

Ten or more counts support this clonotype. In nucleotides, the CDR3 is TGTGCCAGCAGACCCCGCGTTAGCGGGGCCACAGATACGCAGTATTTT. It codes for CASRPRVSGATDTQYF. The chain is built from TRBV6-5 and TRBJ2-3; 8 bases are a match to TRBD2. This CDR3 has 16 amino acids. Germline V CDR1 and CDR2: MNHEY, SVGAGI. J lost 2 bases, V lost 6 bases, and 10 bases had no gene match.

This clonotype has a count of ten or more. The rearrangement joins TRBV20-1 to TRBJ2-1; D might be TRBD1 or TRBD2, each matching 5 bases. The CDR3 is 14 amino acids. The V and J ends lost 3 bases and 0 bases respectively, with 9 bases between them. Per the germline V gene, CDR1 is DFQATT and CDR2 is SNEGSKA (reference sequence). The CDR3 protein is CSASGASSYNEQFF. The DNA of the CDR3 is TGCAGTGCTAGCGGGGCCAGCTCCTACAATGAGCAGTTCTTC.

The CDR3 bases are TGTGCCAGCTGCCTGGGAGGAACTGAAGCTTTCTTT. Translating it yields CASCLGGTEAFF. The V and J genes are TRBV5-4 and TRBJ1-1, with D uncertain. CDR3 length equals 12 residues. The germline CDR1 and CDR2 sequences are SGHNT and YYREEE (reference sequence). The V end was cut by 7 bases, the J end by 5 bases, with 12 bases between.

As regards this clonotype: This may stem from a read error, because a much larger clone lies one nucleotide away. CDR3 coding DNA: TGTGCCGGCAGTGGAATGACAGGTTCGGGGCAGTTCTTC. This sequence encodes CAGSGMTGSGQFF. The J gene is TRBJ2-1, the V gene TRBV6-1; tentative D call: TRBD1 (6 bases). Looked up from germline, CDR1 is MNHNS and CDR2 is SASEGT. This CDR3 has 13 amino acids.

This clonotype was detected a few times. The chain combines TRBV5-4 with TRBJ2-1; D not certain. Per the germline V gene, CDR1 is SGHNT and CDR2 is YYREEE (reference sequence). With 0 bases removed from V and 13 bases from J, the gap between germline ends came to 14 bases. The CDR3 consists of 13 residues. The CDR3 reads CASSLDWQFFQFF. The CDR3 nucleotides are TGTGCCAGCAGCTTGGACTGGCAATTTTTCCAGTTCTTC.

The CDR3 protein is CASRARGSGEQFF. Written as DNA, the CDR3 is TGTGCCAGCAGGGCCAGGGGTTCGGGCGAGCAGTTCTTC. This chain joins TRBV12-3 or TRBV12-4 and TRBJ2-1; perhaps TRBD1 as D (6 bases). The CDR3 spans 13 residues. V lost 6 bases, J lost 10 bases, and 16 bases lay in between.

This clonotype was recorded many times. The V call is TRBV20-1, the J call TRBJ2-1, with 7 bases aligning to TRBD2. Per the germline V gene, CDR1 is DFQATT and CDR2 is SNEGSKA (reference sequence). This CDR3 spans 14 amino acids. V dropped 5 bases and J dropped 3; count of bases not matched to a gene: 7. The CDR3 region has the DNA TGCAGTGCTTCCGGGAGGTCCAACTACAATGAGCAGTTCTTC. Amino acids: CSASGRSNYNEQFF.

This clonotype was observed at least ten times. The chain joins TRBV5-1 to TRBJ2-1, with 10 bases aligning to TRBD1. The germline gives CDR1 SGHRS, CDR2 YFSETQ. Trimming took 4 bases from V and 2 from J; bases not matched to a gene: 6. CDR3 length: 16 residues. This CDR3 is CASSATGTGAYNEQFF. The CDR3 coding sequence is TGCGCCAGCAGCGCAACTGGGACAGGGGCCTACAATGAGCAGTTCTTC.

This clonotype was recorded many times. The chain has TRBV12-3 or TRBV12-4 and TRBJ1-2; the D is unclear. The V and J ends lost 1 base and 7 bases respectively, with 19 bases between them. This CDR3 region has 16 residues. The CDR3 is CASSLVGPHRAGGYTF. CDR3 bases: TGTGCCAGCAGTTTAGTAGGACCCCACCGGGCTGGTGGCTACACCTTC.

This clonotype has ten or more counts. The chain couples TRBV29-1 to TRBJ2-1, with 8 bases that match TRBD2. V trimming: 4 bases; J trimming: 9 bases; junction bases outside the gene matches: 5. Germline V CDR1 and CDR2: SQVTM, ANQGSEA. This CDR3 comprises 12 residues. The CDR3 region has the DNA TGCAGCGTTGCCGGGACTAGTATTGAGCAGTTCTTC. Translation gives CSVAGTSIEQFF.